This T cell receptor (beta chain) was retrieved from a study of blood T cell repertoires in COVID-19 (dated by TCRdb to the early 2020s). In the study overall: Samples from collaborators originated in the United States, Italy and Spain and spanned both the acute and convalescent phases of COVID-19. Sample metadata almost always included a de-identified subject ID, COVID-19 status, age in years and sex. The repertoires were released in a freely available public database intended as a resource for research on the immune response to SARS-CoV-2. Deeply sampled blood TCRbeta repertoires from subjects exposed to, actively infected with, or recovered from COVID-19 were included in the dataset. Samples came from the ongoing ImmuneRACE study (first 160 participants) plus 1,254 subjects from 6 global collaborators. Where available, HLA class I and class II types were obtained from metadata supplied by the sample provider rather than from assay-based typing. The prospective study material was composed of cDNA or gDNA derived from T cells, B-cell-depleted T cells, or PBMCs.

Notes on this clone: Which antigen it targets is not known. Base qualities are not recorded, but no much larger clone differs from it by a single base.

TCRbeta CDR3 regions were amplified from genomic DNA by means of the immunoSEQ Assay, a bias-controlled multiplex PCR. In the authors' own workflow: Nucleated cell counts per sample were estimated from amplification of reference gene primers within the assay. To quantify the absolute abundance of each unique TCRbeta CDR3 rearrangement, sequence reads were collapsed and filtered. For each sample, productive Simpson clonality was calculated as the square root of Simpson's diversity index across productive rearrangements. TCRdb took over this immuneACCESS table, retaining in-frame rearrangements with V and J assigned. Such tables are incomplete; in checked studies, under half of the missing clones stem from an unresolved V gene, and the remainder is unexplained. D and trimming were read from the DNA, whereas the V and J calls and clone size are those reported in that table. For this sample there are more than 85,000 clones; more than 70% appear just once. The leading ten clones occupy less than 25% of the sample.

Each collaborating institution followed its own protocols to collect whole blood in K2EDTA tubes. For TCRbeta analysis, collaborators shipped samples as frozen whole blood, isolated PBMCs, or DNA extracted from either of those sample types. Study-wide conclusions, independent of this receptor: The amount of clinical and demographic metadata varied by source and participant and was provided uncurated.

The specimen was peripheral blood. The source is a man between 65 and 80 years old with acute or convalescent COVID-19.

The CDR3 amino acid sequence is: CASRLGEVAEAFF. The nucleotide sequence reads TGCGCCAGCCGGCTAGGGGAGGTCGCTGAAGCTTTCTTT. In this chain, TRBV5-1 is recombined with TRBJ1-1; TRBD1 is a weak D gene call, 5 bases matching. Relative to germline, V is 7 bases shorter and J is 6 bases shorter, with 16 bases between their ends. CDR1 is given as SGHRS and CDR2 as YFSETQ, both from the germline V gene. Taken from cysteine to phenylalanine, the CDR3 has 13 residues. Only the CDR3 DNA stays, 39 bases, in frame from base 1.